This T cell receptor (beta chain) was sequenced during a study of cytomegalovirus exposure and HLA in healthy donors (dated by TCRdb to 2017 to 2019). About the full investigation: An earlier analysis of some 550 of the donors reported 250 to 350 Gb of sequence data and 117 million unique TCR beta sequences from about 179 million T cells. Typing coverage differed by locus: A, B, C, DRB1 and DQB1 were typed in roughly 629-630 donors, DQA1 in roughly 500, DPA1 in 600 to 610, and DPB1 in around 440. On average, about 240,000 unique TCR beta nucleotide sequences were sequenced per donor among several hundred genotyped donors of the cohort, with roughly a sixth of those sequences being non-productive. Roughly 300 gigabases of sequencing data and tens of millions of unique TCR sequences were included in an early release covering around 600 HLA-typed donors. Roughly five DR-DQ haplotypes were treated as single units for association and clustering because of strong linkage in the cohort. Alongside the repertoire data, information on donor age, sex, ethnicity and CMV serostatus was compiled. The genetic ancestry cluster associated with self-reported Caucasian donors included 81% of the 398 genotyped donors. The study aimed to test whether cataloging public T cell receptors could reveal signatures of past pathogen exposure. In a later genetic analysis, genome-wide SNP genotypes for about 55% of the roughly 700 donors were used, and that subset was treated as a discovery cohort. Both class I and class II loci were covered by HLA typing, at four-digit resolution. Rather than drawing on any new phenotypic data, the later analysis identified candidate immune exposures from TCR beta sequences and the way those sequences occurred across donors. A later analysis re-analyzed previously published TCR beta repertoires from 650 to 800 donors and added high-resolution HLA genotyping to study TCR occurrence patterns. An earlier analysis of about 620 of the donors applied high-throughput TCR beta sequencing to assess whether each TCR beta V gene segment acted as functional or pseudogenic. Every repertoire in the discovery cohort had been generated on one and the same sequencing platform. The study combined high-throughput TCR immunosequencing, statistical association of individual TCRs with disease status, and machine learning to predict cytomegalovirus infection status. The T cell repertoires of 700 or so subjects were profiled by immunosequencing and related to cytomegalovirus serostatus. A separate validation cohort of roughly 120 different subjects was used in addition to the roughly 720-subject first cohort. The paper as a whole reports these results and caveats: An earlier analysis of approximately 590 of the donors showed that most TCR beta V segments appeared in productive rearrangements either about 87% or about 30% of the time, which broadly matched IMGT annotations. Around 16 rarely observed V segments, including chromosome 9 orphons, were excluded from the earlier analysis of a few hundred of the donors because counts were too low. It was suggested by the authors that the approach could potentially be generalized to other disease states and immunological phenotypes. Strong co-occurrence of HLA alleles, especially DR and DQ, made assigning TCR associations to individual alleles difficult. Most TCR sequences were observed very rarely across donors, whereas some public TCRs were present in many individuals. Only TCR beta chains were sequenced in this cohort, and the absence of alpha or paired-chain data limited detectable features. In a later genetic analysis, a missense DCLRE1C variant was associated with V-gene and J-gene trimming of TCR beta chains, and the association was replicated in an independent cohort. A later analysis found that most CMV-associated TCR beta chains appeared HLA-restricted, with HLA associations seemingly driven largely by CMV exposure. Three of the identified cytomegalovirus-associated TCR beta chains were confirmed in vitro to be specific for cytomegalovirus antigens. According to a later analysis, TCR association rates differed among HLA loci, with DRB1 alleles showing the most associated TCRs and HLA-C alleles showing the fewest. Because the 87-base-pair reads could not distinguish some IMGT-functional V segments, including TRBV6-2 and TRBV6-3, those segments were excluded. In a later analysis, HLA-associated TCR beta chains were found to be more clonally expanded and to have lower generation probabilities than equally common non-associated chains. In both the original and validation cohorts, the classifier was reported to diagnose cytomegalovirus status with high specificity and sensitivity. Immune exposure information for the cohort was limited to CMV serostatus. Linkage disequilibrium might explain the correlated functional status among segregating V segments, but an unknown experimental factor could not be ruled out. The sequencing pipeline was judged likely to have produced a cluster of highly shared sequence variants as a technical artifact. In the study, some 160 TCR beta chains were listed as associated with cytomegalovirus. A later genetic analysis reported fewer N-insertions in productive TCRs among donors in an Asian-associated ancestry cluster than the roughly 640-donor mean. A further reported finding was that TCR beta sequences accurately predicted the HLA-A and HLA-B alleles for most subjects in the first cohort. According to a later analysis, parvovirus B19, influenza, CMV and Epstein-Barr virus appeared linked to several top co-occurrence clusters. Because HLA typing was unavailable for some donors at each locus, only the typed subset was used in association tests. Sequencing depth was assumed to be roughly uniform across donors in the presence/absence analyses, though that assumption may not hold. In a later analysis, around 17,000 TCR beta sequences were associated with specific HLA alleles at a false discovery rate of 0.05.

With respect to this clone: It has no known antigen specificity. Base qualities are not provided; no much larger clone lies one nucleotide away.

The library was built by means of the immunoSEQ multiplex PCR assay. For the multiplex PCR, a mixture combining 60 forward primers for TCR Vbeta segments and 13 reverse primers for TCR Jbeta segments was used. The CDR3 region of rearranged TCR beta genes was amplified from genomic DNA by a multiplex PCR assay. The amplified TCR beta libraries were sequenced on the Illumina HiSeq System as 87-base-pair reads. The authors' analysis ran thus. In a later analysis, tens of millions of unique TCR beta chains were counted across the 690 or so repertoires, and roughly 11 million of these chains were shared by at least two donors. To remove PCR and sequencing errors, raw reads were error-corrected and collapsed into unique sequences using a nearest-neighbor algorithm that merged closely related sequences. V, D and J gene segments were assigned by aligning CDR3 sequences to IMGT reference sequences. For a sequence to be retained, a match of at least six nucleotides was required to both a V gene segment and a J gene segment. A rearrangement was called productive if the CDR3 had no stop codons and remained in frame with V and J, and every other rearrangement was called non-productive. Following IMGT convention, CDR3 was defined as the stretch from the second conserved V-encoded cysteine to the conserved J-encoded phenylalanine. Sequences without an unambiguous match to a single V gene segment were excluded from the earlier analysis of 450 to 650 of the donors. An earlier analysis of several hundred of the donors called V segments functional above 56.7% productive rearrangements and segregating when the between-donor standard deviation exceeded 5%. A statistical classification framework was developed to diagnose cytomegalovirus status using the catalog of TCR beta chain sequences. V and J gene assignment, in a later analysis, came from comparing TCR nucleotide sequences with IMGT/GENE-DB human TR gene sequences. Using the TCRdist pipeline, a later analysis assigned CDR3 sequences along with most-parsimonious VDJ recombination scenarios. In a later analysis, every TCR beta chain was defined by the combination of its CDR3 amino acid sequence and its V-gene family, and reads without a unique V-gene family were dropped. To address suspected cross-contamination and a sequencing artifact, a later analysis removed over 500 highly shared, low-generation-probability nucleotide sequences. A later analysis calculated a clonal expansion index for each public chain from normalized within-repertoire ranks of inferred template counts. In a later analysis, generation probabilities were computed with a VDJ recombination model fitted to out-of-frame rearrangements, and the resulting probabilities were checked against IGoR. A later analysis scored TCR-TCR, TCR-HLA and TCR-CMV co-occurrence with hypergeometric tests, applying a repertoire-size bias correction to TCR pairs. A later analysis estimated false discovery rates by permuting HLA or CMV assignments 20 times. In a later analysis, co-occurring TCRs were grouped using DBSCAN, and TCRdist sequence similarity was added for clustering within HLA-allele-positive subsets. Co-occurrence clustering excluded repertoires with fewer than 30,000 or more than 120,000 public chains, plus five with anomalous nucleotide sharing. As stored in TCRdb, this immuneACCESS dataset retains in-frame rearrangements with V and J assigned. A fraction of the clones does not appear; measured against another copy, unresolved V genes explain less than half of the discrepancy, and the remainder lacks a known reason. The DNA gave D and trimming, while V, J and clone size come from that table. In this sample the table shows tens of thousands of clones, just under 80% of which occur a single time. Of the sample, about 2.7% falls within the top ten clones.

The cohort consisted of some 670 healthy bone marrow donors. At the time of sampling, every cohort member was nominally healthy, though immune exposures that went unrecorded were likely present. The donor was CMV seropositive and belonged to the group of over 250 seropositive cohort members. A peripheral blood sample was provided by each donor, and peripheral blood mononuclear cells were used for TCR beta sequencing. The Qiagen DNeasy Blood Extraction Kit was used to extract genomic DNA from the blood cell samples. CDR1 and CDR2 were assigned from the germline V gene as MDHEN and SYDVKM. The cysteine opens and the phenylalanine closes a CDR3 of 13 amino acids. The retained sequence is limited to the CDR3, 39 bases, with the frame set at the first base. Deletion took 6 bases off V and 2 bases off J, with a span of 11 bases between the germline ends.

The chain is made from TRBV28 and TRBJ2-7; the best D guess is TRBD1, with 5 bases matching. The clonotype originates from a male donor in good health and CMV-seropositive. Source material: PBMCs. The CDR3 here reads CASRGHFTYEQYF. The nucleotide sequence reads as follows: TGTGCCAGCAGAGGACACTTTACCTACGAGCAGTACTTC.